This T cell receptor beta chain was retrieved from a study of blood T cell repertoires in COVID-19 (dated by TCRdb to 2020 to 2021). For the study in its entirety: The collaborator samples originated in the United States, Italy and Spain and spanned the acute and convalescent phases of COVID-19. Where HLA class I and class II types were available, the types were taken from metadata supplied by the sample provider, not from assay-based typing. Nearly every sample came with metadata listing a de-identified subject ID, COVID-19 status, age in years and sex. The samples were drawn from two sources: the first 160 participants of the ongoing ImmuneRACE study, and 950 to 1,500 subjects contributed by 6 global collaborators. The repertoires were released in a freely available public database intended as a resource for research on the immune response to SARS-CoV-2. Deeply sampled blood TCRbeta repertoires from subjects exposed to, actively infected with, or recovered from COVID-19 were included in the dataset. The material from the prospective study consisted of cDNA or gDNA derived from T cells, B-cell-depleted T cells, or PBMCs. Broader findings and caveats from the paper: The quantity of clinical and demographic metadata differed by source and by participant and was supplied without curation.

In Seattle, one collaborating source enrolled patients while the infection was active and tracked those patients longitudinally over the course of disease. Each collaborating institution followed its own protocols to collect whole blood in K2EDTA tubes. For TCRbeta analysis, collaborator samples were shipped as frozen whole blood, as isolated PBMCs, or as DNA extracted from either sample type. The immunoSEQ Assay, a bias-controlled multiplex PCR, was used to amplify TCRbeta CDR3 regions from genomic DNA. From the authors' description of their analysis: Within the assay, amplification of reference gene primers was used to estimate how many nucleated cells each sample contained. To quantify the absolute abundance of each unique TCRbeta CDR3 rearrangement, sequence reads were collapsed and filtered. For each sample, productive Simpson clonality was calculated as the square root of Simpson's diversity index over productive rearrangements. TCRdb mirrors the immuneACCESS table, restricted to in-frame sequences. Some clones are absent from its copies; in checked studies, under half trace to an unresolved V gene, and the reason for the others is unknown. The V and J calls and clone size come from that table; D and trimming were worked out from the DNA. Here the sample has about 200,000 clones; approximately 91% occur a single time. Of the sample, roughly a sixth falls within the top ten clones.

As regards this clone: Its target antigen remains unknown. The input lacks base qualities; no much larger clone sits a single base away.

Its CDR3 holds 14 amino acids, cysteine through phenylalanine. Only CDR3 DNA remains: 42 bases, in frame from the first base. The germline V gene sets CDR1 to SNHLY and CDR2 to FYNNEI. Clipping removes 5 bases from V and 0 bases from J, with 4 as the unmatched junction base count. This clonotype was sampled from a man aged 50-59 years with COVID-19, enrolled during active disease. The sequenced material came from peripheral blood. The chain couples TRBV2 to TRBJ2-7, with 7 junctional bases fitting TRBD2. The nucleotides are TGTGCCAGCAGTTCTAGCGGTCCCTCCTACGAGCAGTACTTC. This is translated as CASSSSGPSYEQYF.